This passage covers 9 T cell receptor beta chains from one sample sequenced in a study of blood T cell repertoires in COVID-19. Sequencing was performed with immunoSEQ multiplex PCR; in TCRdb, only in-frame clones are kept and a portion is missing. Of 80,000 to 95,000 clones listed, around 90% are singletons. Material: peripheral blood. The receptors derive from a woman in her seventies with acute or convalescent COVID-19.

The rearrangement uses TRBV10-3 and TRBJ2-7; TRBD1 matches at 10 bases. Germline-derived CDR1 and CDR2 are ENHRY and SYGVKD. The trim removed 3 bases at V and 0 bases at J, leaving 11 bases unmatched. The CDR3 contains 18 residues. The CDR3 loop is CAISDLTGTGDSSYEQYF. CDR3 nucleotides: TGTGCCATCAGTGACCTTACCGGGACAGGGGACAGCTCCTACGAGCAGTACTTC.

The chain employs TRBV7-9 and TRBJ1-5; D is possibly TRBD1 (6 bases). CDR1 SEHNR and CDR2 FQNEAQ come from the germline V gene (reference sequence). Trimming removed 1 base from V and 1 base from J, with 8 bases in between. The CDR3 length is 15 residues. CDR3 sequence: CASSLGGGSNQPQHF. DNA for the CDR3: TGTGCCAGCAGCTTAGGAGGGGGAAGCAATCAGCCCCAGCATTTT.

This clone showed up just once. The chain couples TRBV19 to TRBJ1-5; perhaps TRBD1 as D (6 bases). CDR3 length equals 16 residues. V shed 8 bases and J shed 0 bases, with 17 bases lying between them. CDR1 and CDR2 (germline): LNHDA, SQIVND (reference sequence). In DNA form, the CDR3 reads TGTGCCAGTCGGGGACACACAGGTAATAGCAATCAGCCCCAGCATTTT. Translation gives CASRGHTGNSNQPQHF. The whole variable domain, remainder taken from reference TRBV19 and TRBJ1-5, is DGGITQSPKYLFRKEGQNVTLSCEQNLNHDAMYWYRQDPGQGLRLIYYSQIVNDFQKGDIAEGYSVSREKKESFPLTVTSAQKNPTAFYLCASRGHTGNSNQPQHFGDGTRLSIL.

DNA of the CDR3: TGCGCCAGTACGACAGGGGACGGAAACACCATATATTTT. Amino acid sequence: CASTTGDGNTIYF. This chain joins TRBV10-2 and TRBJ1-3, with 8 bases matching TRBD1. Germline V lookup: CDR1 WSHSY, CDR2 SAAADI. The CDR3 is 13 residues long. J gave up 4 bases and V 9 bases, and 5 bases lay outside the gene matches.

The J gene is TRBJ2-3, the V gene TRBV6-4; 10 bases map to TRBD2. CDR3 length: 16 amino acids. After removal of 4 bases from V and 2 bases from J, the junction contained 6 bases not matched to a gene. The germline CDR1 and CDR2 sequences are MRHNA and SNTAGT. The CDR3 bases are TGTGCCAGCAGTGTAACTAGCGGGGCGGTCACAGATACGCAGTATTTT. The encoded protein is CASSVTSGAVTDTQYF.

This clone occurred a few times. The genes are TRBV9 and TRBJ2-7, with 7 bases identical to TRBD2. Germline trimming cut 3 bases from V and 1 base from J; bases unmatched to any gene: 4. The germline V gene has CDR1 SGDLS and CDR2 YYNGEE. The CDR3 runs to 14 residues. Here the CDR3 DNA reads TGTGCCAGCAGCGCGAGCGGGGCATCCTACGAGCAGTACTTC. Residues: CASSASGASYEQYF. The entire variable domain, with the rest obtained from reference TRBV9 and TRBJ2-7, is as follows: DSGVTQTPKHLITATGQRVTLRCSPRSGDLSVYWYQQSLDQGLQFLIQYYNGEERAKGNILERFSAQQFPDLHSELNLSSLELGDSALYFCASSASGASYEQYFGPGTRLTVT.

V is TRBV4-1 and J is TRBJ2-1; 9 nucleotides match TRBD2. The J segment lost 10 bases and the V segment lost 0 bases, leaving 10 bases of the junction unmatched. Germline V lookup: CDR1 MGHRA, CDR2 YSYEKL. The CDR3 spans 16 residues. CDR3 nucleotide sequence: TGCGCCAGCAGCCAAGATCCTAGCGGGGAGCTGGAGGAGCAGTTCTTC. This sequence encodes CASSQDPSGELEEQFF.

The chain combines TRBV5-5 with TRBJ2-1; TRBD2 is a possible D gene (5 bases). CDR1 and CDR2 from the germline V gene are SGHKS and YYEKEE (reference sequence). V lost 2 bases, J lost 4 bases, and 10 bases lay in between. The CDR3 has 14 residues. CDR3 sequence (DNA): TGTGCCAGCAGCTTTAGAGCGGTTTACAATGAGCAGTTCTTC. Its translation: CASSFRAVYNEQFF.

This chain connects TRBV3-1 (or the pseudogene TRBV3-2) to TRBJ1-3; no firm D call. The CDR3 has 15 residues. Trimming removed 0 bases at V and 2 bases at J, with 8 bases between. From germline, CDR1 is LGHDT and CDR2 YNNKEL (reference sequence). This CDR3 reads CASSQDRSTGNTIYF. CDR3 DNA sequence: TGTGCCAGCAGCCAAGATCGGTCTACTGGAAACACCATATATTTT.